This T cell receptor (beta chain) was documented in a study of somatic mutations in cytotoxic T cells in rheumatoid arthritis. The wider study: Patient blood (less than 32 ml EDTA) was drawn right after diagnosis, before any treatment.

Concerning this clone: What it recognizes is unknown.

The method was immunoSEQ multiplex PCR; TCRdb's version includes in-frame clones alone and lacks a portion of them. The sample yields some 4,300 clones, roughly 77% seen once. V trimming: 1 base; J trimming: 9 bases; junction bases outside the gene matches: 10. The germline CDR1 and CDR2 sequences are SGHNT and YYREEE (reference sequence). The CDR3 contains 14 residues. General study points: Rheumatoid arthritis patients showed slight TRBV07 underrepresentation, and this was not adjusted for multiple comparisons. With age, CD8+ clonality increased in rheumatoid arthritis patients, whereas no such increase appeared in healthy controls.

This clonotype was sampled from a woman aged 60-75 years with rheumatoid arthritis. The V call is TRBV5-4, the J call TRBJ2-7, with 7 bases fitting TRBD1. The sequencing input was CD8+ T cells sorted from blood. The CDR3 loop is CASSLLQGESGQYF. For the CDR3, the DNA is TGTGCCAGCAGCTTGCTCCAGGGGGAGTCAGGGCAGTACTTC.